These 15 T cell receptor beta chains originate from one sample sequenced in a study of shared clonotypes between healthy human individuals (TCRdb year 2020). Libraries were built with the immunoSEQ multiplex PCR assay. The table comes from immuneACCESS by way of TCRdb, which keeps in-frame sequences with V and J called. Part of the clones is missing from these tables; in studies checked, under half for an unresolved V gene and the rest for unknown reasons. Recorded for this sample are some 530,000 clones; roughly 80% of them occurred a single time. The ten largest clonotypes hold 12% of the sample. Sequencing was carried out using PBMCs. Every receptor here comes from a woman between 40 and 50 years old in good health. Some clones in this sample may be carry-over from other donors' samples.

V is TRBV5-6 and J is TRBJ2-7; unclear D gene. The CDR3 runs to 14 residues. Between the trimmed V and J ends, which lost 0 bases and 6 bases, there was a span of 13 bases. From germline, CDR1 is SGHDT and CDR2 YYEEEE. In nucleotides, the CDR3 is TGTGCCAGCAGCTTGGGGTTCGGGCCCGGCGAGCAGTACTTC. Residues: CASSLGFGPGEQYF.

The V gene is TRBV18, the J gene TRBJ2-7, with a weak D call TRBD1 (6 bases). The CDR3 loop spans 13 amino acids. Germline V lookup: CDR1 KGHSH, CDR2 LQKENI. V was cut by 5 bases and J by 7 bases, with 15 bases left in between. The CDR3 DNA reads TGTGCCAGCTCAACACAGGGAACGGGGGAGCAGTACTTC. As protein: CASSTQGTGEQYF.

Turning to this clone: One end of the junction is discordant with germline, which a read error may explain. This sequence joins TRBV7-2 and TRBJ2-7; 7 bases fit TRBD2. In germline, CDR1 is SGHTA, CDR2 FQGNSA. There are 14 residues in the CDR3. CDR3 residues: CASSPRGGPGERYF. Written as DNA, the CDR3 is TGTGCCAGTAGCCCCCGGGGAGGGCCCGGCGAGCGGTACTTC.

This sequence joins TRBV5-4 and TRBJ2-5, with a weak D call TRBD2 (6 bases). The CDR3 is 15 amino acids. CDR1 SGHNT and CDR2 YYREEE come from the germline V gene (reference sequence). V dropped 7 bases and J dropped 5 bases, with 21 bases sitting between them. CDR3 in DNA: TGTGCCAGCGGAAGGATGTGGGAGGCTCGGGAGACCCAGTACTTC. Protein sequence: CASGRMWEARETQYF.

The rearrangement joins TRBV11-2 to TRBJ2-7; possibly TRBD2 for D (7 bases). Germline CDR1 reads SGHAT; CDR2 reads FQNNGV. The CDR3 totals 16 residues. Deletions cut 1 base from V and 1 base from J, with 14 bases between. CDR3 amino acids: CASSLGRGRSSYEQYF. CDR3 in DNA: TGTGCCAGCAGCTTAGGGCGGGGGCGATCTTCCTACGAGCAGTACTTC.

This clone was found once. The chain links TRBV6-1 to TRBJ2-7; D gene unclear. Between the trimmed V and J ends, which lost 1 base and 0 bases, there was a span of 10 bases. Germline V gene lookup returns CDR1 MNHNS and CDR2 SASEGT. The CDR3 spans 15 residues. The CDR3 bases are TGTGCCAGCAGTGAAGGGACGTGGAACTCCTACGAGCAGTACTTC. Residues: CASSEGTWNSYEQYF.

CDR3 sequence: CASSPSDRGNEKLFF. The CDR3 nucleotides are TGCGCCAGCAGCCCTTCGGACAGGGGAAATGAAAAACTGTTTTTT. The genes are TRBV4-1 and TRBJ1-4; 9 nucleotides agree with TRBD1. The junction had 5 bases not matched to a gene; V was cut back by 4 bases and J by 5 bases. The CDR3 has 15 amino acids. Per germline, CDR1 MGHRA and CDR2 YSYEKL.

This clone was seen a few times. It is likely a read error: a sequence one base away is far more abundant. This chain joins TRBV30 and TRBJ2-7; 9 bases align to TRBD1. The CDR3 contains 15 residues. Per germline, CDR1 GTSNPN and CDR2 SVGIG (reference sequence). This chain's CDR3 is CAWRGGQGLRYEQHF. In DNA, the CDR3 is TGTGCCTGGAGGGGGGGACAGGGATTAAGGTACGAGCAGCACTTC. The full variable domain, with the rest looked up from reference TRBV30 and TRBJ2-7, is SQTIHQWPATLVQPVGSPLSLECTVEGTSNPNLYWYRQAAGRGLQLLFYSVGIGQISSEVPQNLSASRPQDRQFILSSKKLLLSDSGFYLCAWRGGQGLRYEQHFGPGTRLTVT.

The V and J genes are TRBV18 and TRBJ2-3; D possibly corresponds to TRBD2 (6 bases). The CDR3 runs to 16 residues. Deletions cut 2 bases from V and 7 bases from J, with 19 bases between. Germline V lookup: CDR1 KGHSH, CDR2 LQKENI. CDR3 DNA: TGTGCCAGCTCACCAGGAGTGTCGGCTAGCGCATATACGCAGTATTTT. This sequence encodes CASSPGVSASAYTQYF.

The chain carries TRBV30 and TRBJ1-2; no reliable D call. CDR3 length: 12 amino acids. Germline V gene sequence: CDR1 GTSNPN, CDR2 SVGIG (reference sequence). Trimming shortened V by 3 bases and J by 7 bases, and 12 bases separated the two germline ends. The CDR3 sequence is CAWSPQILGYTF. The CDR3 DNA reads TGTGCCTGGAGCCCCCAGATTCTTGGCTACACCTTC.

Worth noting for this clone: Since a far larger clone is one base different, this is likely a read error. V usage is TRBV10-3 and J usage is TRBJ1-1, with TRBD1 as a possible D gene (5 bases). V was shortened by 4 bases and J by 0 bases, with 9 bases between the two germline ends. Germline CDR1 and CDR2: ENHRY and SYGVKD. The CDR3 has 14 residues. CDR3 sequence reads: CAISAVTVNTEAFF. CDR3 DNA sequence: TGTGCCATCAGTGCCGTGACAGTGAACACTGAAGCTTTCTTT.

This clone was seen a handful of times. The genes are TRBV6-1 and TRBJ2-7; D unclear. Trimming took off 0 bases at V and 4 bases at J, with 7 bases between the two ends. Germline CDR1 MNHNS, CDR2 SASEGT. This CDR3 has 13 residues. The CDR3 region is CASSEANWYEQYF. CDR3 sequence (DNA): TGTGCCAGCAGTGAAGCCAACTGGTACGAGCAGTACTTC.

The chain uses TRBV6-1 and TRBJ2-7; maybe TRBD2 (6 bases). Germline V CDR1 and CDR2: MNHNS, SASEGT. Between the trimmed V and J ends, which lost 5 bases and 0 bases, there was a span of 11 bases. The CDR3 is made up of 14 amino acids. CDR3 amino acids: CASSPGLTSYEQYF. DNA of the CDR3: TGTGCCAGCAGTCCGGGACTGACCTCCTACGAGCAGTACTTC.

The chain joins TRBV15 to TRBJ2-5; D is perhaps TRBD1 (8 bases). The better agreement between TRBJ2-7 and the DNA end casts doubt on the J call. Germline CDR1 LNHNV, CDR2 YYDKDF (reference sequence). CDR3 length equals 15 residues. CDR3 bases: TGTGCCACCAGCAGGGGAGGGGACAGGACTAACGAGCAGTACTTC. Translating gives CATSRGGDRTNEQYF.

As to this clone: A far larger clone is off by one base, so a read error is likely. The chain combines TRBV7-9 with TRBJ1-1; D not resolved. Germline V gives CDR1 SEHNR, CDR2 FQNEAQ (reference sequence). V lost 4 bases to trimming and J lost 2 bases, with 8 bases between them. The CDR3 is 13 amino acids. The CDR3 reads CASSSQRNTEAFF. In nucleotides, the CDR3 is TGTGCCAGCAGCTCCCAGAGAAACACTGAAGCTTTCTTT.